This T cell receptor beta chain came from a study of T cells after yellow fever vaccination. Study background: Those fractions that held only low numbers of cells were prepared using the SMART-Seq v4 Ultra Low Input RNA kit. General study points: Repertoires sorted by FACS could include abundant clonotypes that are contaminants from the bulk population. Secondary responses were weaker yet peaked faster, day 5 versus 15. Post-booster reappearance was seen for most primary-vaccination clones (roughly 96% CD4, roughly 86% CD8).

MiXCR, run by TCRdb on the 5' RACE reads, gives a single entry per CDR3 protein. Seen here are hundreds of thousands of distinct CDR3 sequences, 19% observed once, and the top ten hold over 11%. This CDR3 is 15 amino acids long. V lost 0 bases and J lost 3; bases outside the gene matches: 2. CDR1 SGHAT and CDR2 FQNNGV come from the germline V gene. About this clonotype: The antigen is not known.

The sequence derives from a young man who received the YFV17D yellow fever vaccine. The starting material was PBMCs, obtained 15 days after the yellow fever booster vaccination. The V gene is TRBV11-2, the J gene TRBJ1-1, with TRBD1 matching over 9 bases. The CDR3 here is CASSLDGTGYTEAFF. CDR3 DNA: TGTGCCAGCAGCTTAGATGGGACAGGGTACACTGAAGCTTTCTTT.